The 25 T cell receptor beta chains below come from one sample, sequenced in a study of beta chain features in type 1 diabetes. The isolated RNA, all of it, was reverse transcribed, so expressed TCRB transcripts were what got sequenced. Profiling relied on immunoSEQ multiplex PCR, and the TCRdb table lists in-frame clones only, not all of them. The sample has hundreds of thousands of clones, 68% seen once; the top ten hold approximately 0.053%. Sequenced material: naive CD4+ T cells from blood. These receptors all stem from a young man in good health.

The chain combines TRBV30 with TRBJ2-7; 9 bases are a match to TRBD1. In germline, CDR1 is GTSNPN, CDR2 SVGIG (reference sequence). The CDR3 consists of 14 residues. The V segment lost 5 bases and the J segment 2 bases; nucleotides outside the gene matches: 7. The CDR3 DNA is TGTGCCTGGGATACGACAGGGGGGACCTACGAGCAGTACTTC. Protein product: CAWDTTGGTYEQYF.

This clone showed up just once. V usage is TRBV9 and J usage is TRBJ2-1, with 9 nucleotides matching TRBD1. Germline V lookup: CDR1 SGDLS, CDR2 YYNGEE. Trimming at V came to 0 bases and at J to 4 bases, leaving 5 bases not matched to a gene. The CDR3 runs 16 residues. This CDR3 is CASSVGGTGIYNEQFF. The DNA of the CDR3 is TGTGCCAGCAGCGTAGGAGGGACAGGGATATACAATGAGCAGTTCTTC.

V is TRBV7-9 and J is TRBJ2-3; the match to TRBD2 covers 10 bases. J gave up 6 bases and V 4 bases, and 7 bases lay outside the gene matches. Germline-derived CDR1 and CDR2 are SEHNR and FQNEAQ (reference sequence). The CDR3 is made up of 15 amino acids. CDR3 coding DNA: TGTGCCAGCAGCTCAAAAGCGGGAGGGCCGGATACGCAGTATTTT. It is translated as CASSSKAGGPDTQYF.

V gene TRBV7-2 combines with J gene TRBJ2-3; D uncertain. Deletions cut 3 bases from V and 1 base from J, with 8 bases between. The CDR3 extends over 14 amino acids. Looked up from germline, CDR1 is SGHTA and CDR2 is FQGNSA. The CDR3 spells CASSFQDGTDTQYF. The CDR3 coding sequence is TGTGCCAGCAGCTTCCAAGATGGCACAGATACGCAGTATTTT. The full variable domain, completed using reference TRBV7-2 and TRBJ2-3, is GAGVSQSPSNKVTEKGKDVELRCDPISGHTALYWYRQSLGQGLEFLIYFQGNSAPDKSGLPSDRFSAERTGGSVSTLTIQRTQQEDSAVYLCASSFQDGTDTQYFGPGTRLTVL.

CDR3 residues: CASSLVGTPGDQYF. The CDR3 bases are TGTGCCAGCAGCTTAGTAGGGACACCGGGCGACCAGTACTTC. The V gene is TRBV7-2, the J gene TRBJ2-5, with a tentative D call TRBD1 (6 bases). There are 14 residues in the CDR3. Trimming took off 1 base at V and 10 bases at J, with 16 bases between the two ends. Germline lookup yields CDR1 SGHTA and CDR2 FQGNSA.

This clone appeared a few times. The V gene is TRBV15, the J gene TRBJ2-5, with 7 bases fitting TRBD1. Germline CDR1 is LNHNV and CDR2 is YYDKDF (reference sequence). V shed 6 bases, J shed 2 bases, and the junction held 6 bases outside the gene matches. The CDR3 has 14 amino acids. CDR3: CATSTGTAQETQYF. The CDR3, as DNA: TGTGCCACCAGTACCGGGACAGCACAAGAGACCCAGTACTTC.

The genes are TRBV5-1 and TRBJ2-3, with 8 bases lining up with TRBD2. The CDR3 is 14 residues long. V lost 3 bases, J lost 5 bases, and 5 bases stayed unmatched. Germline V gene data show CDR1 as SGHRS and CDR2 as YFSETQ. CDR3 bases: TGCGCCAGCAGCTATAGCGGGGAAGAAGATACGCAGTATTTT. This gives the protein CASSYSGEEDTQYF.

This clone was detected only once. The chain employs TRBV30 and TRBJ1-2; D possibly corresponds to TRBD1 (6 bases). This CDR3 contains 12 residues. V lost 1 base, J lost 8 bases, and 11 bases lay in between. From germline, CDR1 is GTSNPN and CDR2 SVGIG (reference sequence). The CDR3 sequence is CAWSDGGDGYTF. In DNA, the CDR3 is TGTGCCTGGAGTGACGGGGGCGACGGCTACACCTTC.

The gene calls are TRBV30 and TRBJ1-3; 7 nucleotides align to TRBD1. Germline V CDR1 and CDR2: GTSNPN, SVGIG (reference sequence). J lost 0 bases, V lost 7 bases, and 3 bases had no gene match. The CDR3 runs 13 residues. CDR3 sequence: CALTGLSGNTIYF. The CDR3 nucleotides read TGTGCCTTGACAGGGCTCTCTGGAAACACCATATATTTT.

This sequence joins TRBV29-1 and TRBJ2-7; TRBD1 agrees at 9 bases. The J segment lost 6 bases and the V segment lost 6 bases, leaving 9 bases of the junction unmatched. The CDR3 sequence is 13 residues long. CDR1 SQVTM and CDR2 ANQGSEA come from the germline V gene. This CDR3 reads CSVDRGQGIEQYF. CDR3 sequence (DNA): TGCAGCGTCGACCGAGGACAGGGGATCGAGCAGTACTTC.

The chain couples TRBV6-6 to TRBJ2-5, with 8 bases aligning to TRBD2. This CDR3 comprises 15 residues. Germline CDR1 MNHNY, CDR2 SVGAGI (reference sequence). The trim removed 9 bases at V and 5 bases at J, leaving 14 bases unmatched. CDR3 nucleotide sequence: TGTGCCAGTCAGGACGCAGCGGGAGTGTGGGAGACCCAGTACTTC. Encoded protein: CASQDAAGVWETQYF.

The chain couples TRBV5-4 to TRBJ2-1, with D tentatively TRBD2 (6 bases). This CDR3 region has 13 residues. The V end was cut by 0 bases, the J end by 7 bases, with 8 bases between. Per the germline V gene, CDR1 is SGHNT and CDR2 is YYREEE (reference sequence). The CDR3: CASSLGRGNEQFF. CDR3 nucleotides: TGTGCCAGCAGCTTGGGACGGGGGAATGAGCAGTTCTTC.

The V gene is TRBV15, the J gene TRBJ2-1; D remains ambiguous. Germline-derived CDR1 and CDR2 are LNHNV and YYDKDF (reference sequence). V lost 6 bases to trimming and J lost 6 bases, with 18 bases between them. The CDR3 is 15 residues long. CDR3 region: CATSRKVLPANEQFF. CDR3 in DNA: TGTGCCACCAGTCGAAAGGTGCTACCTGCCAATGAGCAGTTCTTC.

This clone has more than one count but fewer than ten. The chain combines TRBV7-2 with TRBJ2-3; TRBD2 agrees at 8 bases. The CDR3 length is 17 residues. Germline loops: CDR1 SGHTA, CDR2 FQGNSA. Germline trimming cut 5 bases from V and 8 bases from J; bases unmatched to any gene: 18. The CDR3 protein is CASSPEISGKGEGTQYF. The CDR3 region has the DNA TGTGCCAGCAGCCCAGAGATTAGCGGGAAAGGGGAAGGTACGCAGTATTTT.

The chain employs TRBV20-1 and TRBJ2-5; D unresolved. CDR3 length: 9 residues. Trimming shortened V by 8 bases and J by 7 bases, and 8 bases separated the two germline ends. CDR1 and CDR2 from the germline V gene are DFQATT and SNEGSKA (reference sequence). The CDR3 sequence: CSTGGTQYF. The CDR3 DNA reads as TGCAGTACGGGCGGGACCCAGTACTTC.

The rearrangement uses TRBV9 and TRBJ2-1; 9 nucleotides agree with TRBD2. This CDR3 has 18 amino acids. The V segment lost 0 bases and the J segment 0 bases; nucleotides outside the gene matches: 7. CDR1 and CDR2 (germline): SGDLS, YYNGEE. Here the CDR3 DNA reads TGTGCCAGCAGCGTAGAGGGGCTAGCGGGAAGCTCCTACAATGAGCAGTTCTTC. It is translated as CASSVEGLAGSSYNEQFF.

This rearrangement joins TRBV7-6 to TRBJ1-1; a weak D match, TRBD1 (6 bases). Germline values: CDR1 SGHVS, CDR2 FNYEAQ. With 5 bases removed from V and 0 bases from J, the gap between germline ends came to 10 bases. This CDR3 has 14 amino acids. In nucleotides, the CDR3 is TGTGCCAGCAGCATACAGGGCATGAACACTGAAGCTTTCTTT. This encodes CASSIQGMNTEAFF.

The chain has TRBV6-6 and TRBJ1-5, with D unresolved. The V gene's germline CDR1 is MNHNY and CDR2 SVGAGI (reference sequence). V was pared by 7 bases and J by 1 base, with 11 bases between. This CDR3 region has 14 residues. The CDR3 sequence is CASTPDRSNQPQHF. In nucleotides, the CDR3 is TGTGCCAGCACCCCGGACCGAAGCAATCAGCCCCAGCATTTT.

This clone was detected a few times. The CDR3 region is CAWHWGALYNEQFF. CDR3 sequence (DNA): TGTGCCTGGCATTGGGGGGCTCTTTACAATGAGCAGTTCTTC. V is TRBV30 and J is TRBJ2-1, with D possibly called TRBD1 or TRBD2 (6 bases each). Looked up from germline, CDR1 is GTSNPN and CDR2 is SVGIG (reference sequence). V gave up 5 bases and J gave up 4 bases, with 15 bases separating them. The CDR3 length is 14 residues.

The rearrangement uses TRBV7-2 and TRBJ2-7; 8 bases align to TRBD1. The CDR3 spans 15 residues. V was clipped by 4 bases and J by 0 bases; unmatched bases: 5. Germline CDR1 and CDR2: SGHTA and FQGNSA. Written as DNA, the CDR3 is TGTGCCAGCAGCTGGGGACAGGCAAGCTCCTACGAGCAGTACTTC. This codes for CASSWGQASSYEQYF.

The rearrangement links TRBV29-1 to TRBJ1-2; D is possibly TRBD1 (5 bases). Germline V gene data show CDR1 as SQVTM and CDR2 as ANQGSEA. Trimming pared 4 bases from V and 8 bases from J, leaving 11 bases between. The CDR3 covers 11 residues. The chain's CDR3 is CSVAGVEGYTF. CDR3 bases: TGCAGCGTTGCGGGGGTTGAAGGCTACACCTTC.

For this clone: Different DNA sequences within this sample yield the same CDR3. This sequence joins TRBV29-1 and TRBJ2-5; no definite D call. CDR1 and CDR2 from the germline V gene are SQVTM and ANQGSEA. CDR3 length equals 12 residues. The germline V and J ends were trimmed by 1 base and 5 bases, with 8 bases remaining between them. The CDR3 here is CSVEGLGETQYF. CDR3 nucleotides: TGCAGCGTTGAAGGTTTAGGGGAGACCCAGTACTTC.

This clone was found once. The rearrangement links TRBV11-2 to TRBJ2-7; D unresolved. The V end lost 5 bases, the J end lost 2 bases, and 7 bases lay between the germline ends. Germline V gives CDR1 SGHAT, CDR2 FQNNGV. The CDR3 length is 12 residues. CDR3 region: CASSLMAYEQYF. Written as DNA, the CDR3 is TGTGCCAGCAGCCTTATGGCCTACGAGCAGTACTTC.

The rearrangement uses TRBV18 and TRBJ2-7; 11 bases map to TRBD2. The CDR3 consists of 13 residues. With V trimmed by 5 bases and J by 6 bases, 3 bases remained unmatched. The germline gives CDR1 KGHSH, CDR2 LQKENI. CDR3 sequence reads: CASSSGTSGEQYF. CDR3 DNA: TGTGCCAGCTCATCTGGGACTAGCGGCGAGCAGTACTTC.

This chain connects TRBV7-9 to TRBJ2-5; D is ambiguous. Trimming removed 1 base at V and 3 bases at J, with 18 bases between. The CDR3 has 17 amino acids. Germline lookup yields CDR1 SEHNR and CDR2 FQNEAQ (reference sequence). CDR3 in amino acids: CASSLVPGLVFEETQYF. CDR3 in DNA: TGTGCCAGCAGCTTAGTTCCGGGTTTGGTTTTCGAAGAGACCCAGTACTTC.